The clone carrying this TCR beta chain was recorded a few times. What it recognizes is unknown. The entry originates in a study of T-cell memory formation after mild COVID-19. Whole-study context: Largely, TCR clusters stayed within a single donor.

Researchers used 5'RACE with constant-segment primers to make TCR alpha and TCR beta cDNA libraries that carry sample barcodes and UMIs. One entry per CDR3 protein results from TCRdb running MiXCR on the 5' RACE reads. Here the sample spans tens of thousands of distinct CDR3 sequences, more than 12% being singletons. Overall study findings and caveats: Clones that contracted from day 15 to 85 had balanced CD4/CD8; later expanders were CD4+ biased. Shrinking CD4+ clones resided mostly in CM and EM, and CD8+ ones in EMRA.

Trimming removed 7 bases from V and 0 bases from J, with 15 bases in between. The CDR3 length is 15 residues. The germline gives CDR1 MGHDK, CDR2 SYGVNS. What was sequenced was PBMCs or a T cell subset sorted from them (not recorded which). This clonotype originated in a young man who had mild COVID-19 (a few samples of this study predate the infection). Cell type and time point are not known. V usage is TRBV25-1 and J usage is TRBJ1-1; D possibly corresponds to TRBD1 (6 bases). This CDR3 is CASIPRGHVNTEAFF. In DNA form, the CDR3 reads TGTGCCAGCATACCGCGGGGACATGTGAACACTGAAGCTTTCTTT.